A single sample gave rise to the 24 T cell receptor beta chains below, sequenced in a study of blood T cell repertoires in COVID-19. TCRdb's copy holds only in-frame clones and misses some; the assay was immunoSEQ multiplex PCR. The profile shows roughly 80,000 clones, more than 75% of them singletons. Sequenced material: peripheral blood. The receptors come from an older woman with acute or convalescent COVID-19.

The gene calls are TRBV9 and TRBJ1-1, with a tentative D call TRBD1 (5 bases). CDR3 length: 18 residues. Trimming removed 4 bases at V and 0 bases at J, with 22 bases between. Germline V gives CDR1 SGDLS, CDR2 YYNGEE. The CDR3 loop is CASSSYQQGRGMNTEAFF. In DNA form, the CDR3 reads TGTGCCAGCAGCTCATACCAGCAGGGTCGGGGGATGAACACTGAAGCTTTCTTT.

This clone has a single count. The chain links TRBV7-2 to TRBJ1-1; TRBD1 aligns across 7 bases. CDR1 and CDR2 (germline): SGHTA, FQGNSA. CDR3 length: 17 residues. Losses at the gene ends were 1 base for V and 2 bases for J; bases not matched to a gene: 10. CDR3 sequence: CASSLVGGGLSNTEAFF. As DNA, the CDR3 is TGTGCCAGCAGCTTAGTTGGAGGGGGCCTAAGTAACACTGAAGCTTTCTTT.

This clone was counted only a few times. V usage is TRBV5-4 and J usage is TRBJ2-3; 10 bases are a match to TRBD2. This CDR3 is built from 17 residues. Germline CDR1 reads SGHNT; CDR2 reads YYREEE (reference sequence). Losses at the gene ends were 4 bases for V and 3 bases for J; bases not matched to a gene: 11. The CDR3 sequence: CASSTSAGGSRTDTQYF. The DNA for the CDR3 is TGTGCCAGCAGCACCTCAGCGGGAGGGTCAAGAACAGATACGCAGTATTTT.

The rearrangement links TRBV27 to TRBJ1-4; D gene uncertain. The V gene's germline CDR1 is MNHEY and CDR2 SMNVEV (reference sequence). The length of the CDR3 is 12 residues. Trimming took 5 bases from V and 5 from J, leaving 6 bases between them. The CDR3 spells CASSGRNEKLFF. For the CDR3, the DNA is TGTGCCAGCAGTGGCAGGAATGAAAAACTGTTTTTT.

V is TRBV19 and J is TRBJ2-7, with a weak D call TRBD2 (6 bases). The CDR3 extends over 13 amino acids. The germline V and J ends were trimmed by 1 base and 6 bases, with 10 bases remaining between them. Germline V gives CDR1 LNHDA, CDR2 SQIVND (reference sequence). The CDR3 reads CASSIGRGGEQYV. The DNA of the CDR3 is TGTGCCAGTAGTATAGGGAGGGGAGGCGAGCAGTACGTC.

This chain links TRBV20-1 with TRBJ2-3; 13 bases agree with TRBD2. V lost 3 bases, J lost 5 bases, and 5 bases stayed unmatched. CDR1 is DFQATT, CDR2 SNEGSKA, per germline (reference sequence). The CDR3 contains 15 residues. This chain's CDR3 is CSASRLAGGGDTQYF. The DNA for the CDR3 is TGCAGTGCTAGTAGACTAGCGGGAGGAGGAGATACGCAGTATTTT.

The V and J genes are TRBV5-6 and TRBJ1-4, with D maybe TRBD1 (6 bases). The CDR3 contains 17 residues. Germline V CDR1 and CDR2: SGHDT, YYEEEE. V gave up 3 bases and J gave up 6 bases, with 21 bases separating them. Here the CDR3 DNA reads TGTGCCAGCAGCTCCATCCGGGACACCGGGTCGCATGAAAAACTGTTTTTT. Amino acid sequence: CASSSIRDTGSHEKLFF.

This clone occurred once. The chain carries TRBV11-2 and TRBJ2-3; 8 nucleotides align to TRBD2. The CDR3 covers 17 residues. The J segment lost 5 bases and the V segment lost 5 bases, leaving 15 bases of the junction unmatched. Germline V gene data show CDR1 as SGHAT and CDR2 as FQNNGV. This chain's CDR3 is CASSLNRAGGQRDTQYF. For the CDR3, the DNA is TGTGCCAGCAGCCTGAACCGGGCGGGGGGCCAACGAGATACGCAGTATTTT.

J is TRBJ1-2 and V is TRBV27, with D unclear. The CDR3 contains 16 residues. V was cut by 4 bases and J by 5 bases, with 20 bases left in between. Per germline, CDR1 MNHEY and CDR2 SMNVEV (reference sequence). Written as DNA, the CDR3 is TGTGCCAGCAGTTCGACTGGATACTCTAATTTTTATGGCTACACCTTC. Encoded protein: CASSSTGYSNFYGYTF.

The J gene is TRBJ2-3, the V gene TRBV18, with TRBD2 identical over 15 bases. The CDR3 has 18 residues. With 6 bases clipped from V and 2 bases from J, the junction kept 9 bases outside the gene matches. Per the germline V gene, CDR1 is KGHSH and CDR2 is LQKENI. CDR3 DNA: TGTGCCAGCTCCCTCAGGACTAGCGGGAGGGGCCACACAGATACGCAGTATTTT. It codes for CASSLRTSGRGHTDTQYF.

This sequence joins TRBV3-1 (or the pseudogene TRBV3-2) and TRBJ2-7, with D unclear. The germline V gene has CDR1 LGHDT and CDR2 YNNKEL (reference sequence). This CDR3 comprises 17 residues. Trimming stripped 0 bases from V and 0 bases from J, with 15 bases between. The CDR3 here is CASSQDLAEIPSYEQYV. CDR3 bases: TGTGCCAGCAGCCAAGATTTGGCGGAGATTCCCTCCTACGAGCAGTACGTC.

The rearrangement uses TRBV7-9 and TRBJ2-5; 12 nucleotides match TRBD2. The V gene end was trimmed by 1 base and the J gene end by 1 base; junction bases not matched to a gene: 1. The CDR3 runs 16 residues. CDR1 and CDR2 from the germline V gene are SEHNR and FQNEAQ (reference sequence). CDR3 DNA sequence: TGTGCCAGCAGCTTAGGGACTAGCGGGACCCAAGAGACCCAGTACTTC. Translated: CASSLGTSGTQETQYF.

This sequence joins TRBV4-1 and TRBJ2-1, with 16 bases fitting TRBD2. J was trimmed by 9 bases and V by 4 bases; bases with no gene match: 9. Germline V gene sequence: CDR1 MGHRA, CDR2 YSYEKL. The CDR3 spans 17 residues. The DNA for the CDR3 is TGCGCCAGCAGCCGAGAGGGACTAGCGGGAGGGCCTGGTGAGCAGTTCTTC. It specifies CASSREGLAGGPGEQFF.

The chain recombines TRBV19 with TRBJ2-5; TRBD1 might be the D (6 bases). The CDR3 consists of 14 residues. CDR1 and CDR2 from the germline V gene are LNHDA and SQIVND (reference sequence). Trimming stripped 4 bases from V and 4 bases from J, with 13 bases between. The CDR3 bases are TGTGCCAGTAGTAAGGTCAGGGGCGGAGAGACCCAGTACTTC. Its protein is CASSKVRGGETQYF.

The chain uses TRBV19 and TRBJ2-1; 7 positions agree with TRBD2. The germline V gene encodes CDR1 LNHDA and CDR2 SQIVND (reference sequence). The CDR3 contains 13 residues. Unmatched junction bases numbered 4, after V lost 5 bases and J lost 6 bases. The CDR3 DNA sequence: TGTGCCAGTAGTTTCCTAGCGGTCAATGAGCAGTTCTTC. Its protein is CASSFLAVNEQFF.

The rearrangement joins TRBV6-5 to TRBJ2-5; tentative D call: TRBD2 (5 bases). Trimming pared 0 bases from V and 2 bases from J, leaving 7 bases between. Germline CDR1 reads MNHEY; CDR2 reads SVGAGI. This CDR3 region has 14 residues. For the CDR3, the DNA is TGTGCCAGCAGTTACTCCGGGGTTCAAGAGACCCAGTACTTC. Translating gives CASSYSGVQETQYF.

The V and J genes are TRBV4-2 and TRBJ2-3; 9 nucleotides agree with TRBD2. Germline-derived CDR1 and CDR2 are LGHNA and YNFKEQ. The J segment lost 1 base and the V segment lost 1 base, leaving 9 bases of the junction unmatched. The CDR3 is 18 amino acids. As DNA, the CDR3 is TGTGCCAGCAGCCAAGTCCCTATAGCGGGGGCTGGCACAGATACGCAGTATTTT. Translating gives CASSQVPIAGAGTDTQYF.

CDR3 region: CASSLARTADSPLHF. The CDR3 DNA is TGTGCCAGCAGCTTGGCCCGAACAGCAGATTCACCCCTCCACTTT. The J gene is TRBJ1-6, the V gene TRBV5-8; the D is unclear. Germline values: CDR1 SGHTS, CDR2 YDEGEE. This CDR3 is 15 amino acids long. V dropped 0 bases and J dropped 8 bases, with 12 bases sitting between them.

The rearrangement links TRBV9 to TRBJ2-1; 11 nucleotides align to TRBD2. The V segment lost 4 bases and the J segment 0 bases; nucleotides outside the gene matches: 6. The CDR3 is 17 amino acids. The germline CDR1 and CDR2 sequences are SGDLS and YYNGEE. CDR3 coding DNA: TGTGCCAGCAGCCCAGGGACTAGCGGAGGCTCCTACAATGAGCAGTTCTTC. It yields the protein CASSPGTSGGSYNEQFF.

The V and J genes are TRBV5-1 and TRBJ2-5; D possibly corresponds to TRBD1 (6 bases). The length of the CDR3 is 19 residues. Trimming took off 0 bases at V and 2 bases at J, with 23 bases between the two ends. Per germline, CDR1 SGHRS and CDR2 YFSETQ. CDR3 protein: CASSLDPGTRIPQQETQYF. The CDR3 coding sequence is TGCGCCAGCAGCTTGGACCCCGGGACAAGGATTCCCCAACAAGAGACCCAGTACTTC.

The chain links TRBV7-9 to TRBJ2-1; D is ambiguous. CDR1 is SEHNR, CDR2 FQNEAQ, per germline (reference sequence). V was clipped by 4 bases and J by 9 bases, with 7 bases between them. This CDR3 spans 11 amino acids. The CDR3 reads CASSSYGEQFF. In DNA, the CDR3 is TGTGCCAGCAGCTCGTACGGTGAGCAGTTCTTC. The full variable domain, in which reference TRBV7-9 and TRBJ2-1 provide the parts outside the CDR3, is DTGVSQNPRHKITKRGQNVTFRCDPISEHNRLYWYRQTLGQGPEFLTYFQNEAQLEKSRLLSDRFSAERPKGSFSTLEIQRTEQGDSAMYLCASSSYGEQFFGPGTRLTVL.

This chain connects TRBV29-1 to TRBJ1-2, with D unclear. CDR1 and CDR2 from the germline V gene are SQVTM and ANQGSEA. V was pared by 3 bases and J by 1 base, with 6 bases between. CDR3 size: 12 residues. The CDR3 spells CSVEADNYGYTF. The CDR3 nucleotides read TGCAGCGTTGAGGCAGATAACTATGGCTACACCTTC.

This chain uses TRBV18 with TRBJ2-1; 13 positions agree with TRBD2. V lost 3 bases to trimming and J lost 9 bases; unmatched junction nucleotides: 11. CDR1 KGHSH and CDR2 LQKENI come from the germline V gene. The CDR3 runs 17 residues. As DNA, the CDR3 is TGTGCCAGCTCACCTCGGACTAGCGGGAGCACAGCGAGTGAGCAGTTCTTC. It encodes CASSPRTSGSTASEQFF.

This clone was seen just once. The chain carries TRBV19 and TRBJ2-7; D is possibly TRBD1 (6 bases). The CDR3 extends over 13 amino acids. Looked up from germline, CDR1 is LNHDA and CDR2 is SQIVND (reference sequence). The ends were cut back, 5 bases at V and 4 bases at J, with 12 bases in the middle. CDR3 coding DNA: TGTGCCAGTAGTCTCCAACAGGGTTACGAGCAGTACGTC. Translation: CASSLQQGYEQYV.